These 20 T cell receptor beta chains originate from one sample sequenced in a study of CD8+ T cells in alopecia areata. cDNA serving as the sequencing template came from extracted, reverse transcribed RNA. Using immunoSEQ multiplex PCR, the repertoire was profiled, and TCRdb retains in-frame clones only, with some absent. The data contain approximately 54,000 clones, approximately 96% of them seen just once; the ten biggest clones take up 25% to 30%. The material sequenced was CD8+ T cells sorted from blood, taken at week 0. These receptors were collected from a human donor with alopecia areata.

The rearrangement joins TRBV13 to TRBJ1-2; the D is unclear. The CDR3 has 14 residues. Germline CDR1 reads PRHDT; CDR2 reads FYEKMQ (reference sequence). V dropped 5 bases and J dropped 3 bases, with 13 bases sitting between them. The CDR3, as DNA: TGTGCCAGCAGCGACTCCGGAGCCTACTATGGCTACACCTTC. Amino acids: CASSDSGAYYGYTF.

V usage is TRBV9 and J usage is TRBJ2-7; possible D gene TRBD1, 6 bases. The CDR3 is 13 amino acids. Germline CDR1 is SGDLS and CDR2 is YYNGEE. Trimming left V 4 bases short and J 7 bases short, with 15 bases between. CDR3 protein: CASSLEGQGEQYF. CDR3 coding DNA: TGTGCCAGCAGCCTAGAGGGCCAGGGGGAGCAGTACTTC.

V gene TRBV30 combines with J gene TRBJ1-2, with 9 nucleotides matching TRBD1. Trimming took 1 base from V and 8 from J; bases not matched to a gene: 5. CDR3 length: 13 residues. Germline V gene sequence: CDR1 GTSNPN, CDR2 SVGIG (reference sequence). CDR3 sequence (DNA): TGTGCCTGGAGTGGGGGACAGGGAGGAGGCTACACCTTC. This gives the protein CAWSGGQGGGYTF. Combining the CDR3 with reference TRBV30 and TRBJ1-2 gives the whole variable domain SQTIHQWPATLVQPVGSPLSLECTVEGTSNPNLYWYRQAAGRGLQLLFYSVGIGQISSEVPQNLSASRPQDRQFILSSKKLLLSDSGFYLCAWSGGQGGGYTFGSGTRLTVV.

The chain is built from TRBV7-9 and TRBJ2-1; D perhaps matches TRBD1 (6 bases). This CDR3 comprises 15 residues. Trimming pared 5 bases from V and 0 bases from J, leaving 11 bases between. Germline V gene data show CDR1 as SEHNR and CDR2 as FQNEAQ (reference sequence). CDR3 sequence reads: CASSPQGSSYNEQFF. The CDR3 nucleotides read TGTGCCAGCAGCCCACAGGGCAGCTCCTACAATGAGCAGTTCTTC.

The CDR3: CASSGLQGRPTEAFF. The CDR3 region has the DNA TGTGCCAGCAGTGGACTCCAGGGGCGCCCGACTGAAGCTTTCTTT. The chain combines TRBV6-5 with TRBJ1-1, with D possibly matching TRBD1 (6 bases). Germline CDR1 and CDR2: MNHEY and SVGAGI. V lost 5 bases and J 5 bases, leaving 18 bases between the germline ends. The CDR3 extends over 15 amino acids.

Only one count was recorded for this clone. The gene calls are TRBV7-9 and TRBJ2-7; a weak D match, TRBD2 (5 bases). CDR1 and CDR2 from the germline V gene are SEHNR and FQNEAQ (reference sequence). V was trimmed by 0 bases and J by 7 bases, leaving 10 bases between them. The CDR3 consists of 13 residues. The CDR3 DNA reads as TGTGCCAGCAGCTTAGCGCGGCGGGTGGAGCAGTACTTC. Its protein is CASSLARRVEQYF.

The table lists this clone with a count of one. The chain uses TRBV27 and TRBJ2-1, with D possibly matching TRBD2 (5 bases). The V gene lost 4 bases and the J gene lost 3 bases, with 7 bases spanning the gap. Germline CDR1 MNHEY, CDR2 SMNVEV (reference sequence). The CDR3 consists of 13 residues. CDR3 in amino acids: CASSSGDYNEQFF. CDR3 DNA: TGTGCCAGCAGTTCCGGGGACTACAATGAGCAGTTCTTC.

The chain couples TRBV7-8 to TRBJ2-7; 7 bases match TRBD1. The CDR3 extends over 15 amino acids. The germline V gene has CDR1 SGHVS and CDR2 FQNEAQ. V lost 0 bases and J lost 1; bases outside the gene matches: 3. In DNA, the CDR3 is TGTGCCAGCAGCTTAGCGACAGGGAGTTCCTACGAGCAGTACTTC. As protein: CASSLATGSSYEQYF.

The rearrangement joins TRBV29-1 to TRBJ2-7; D ambiguous. Trimming took off 3 bases at V and 0 bases at J, with 9 bases between the two ends. The CDR3 totals 13 residues. Germline V gives CDR1 SQVTM, CDR2 ANQGSEA. The CDR3 DNA follows: TGCAGCGTTGAGGACGCAGGCTCCTACGAGCAGTACTTC. Its translation: CSVEDAGSYEQYF.

In this sample, this clone turned up a few times. J is TRBJ2-7 and V is TRBV5-1; tentative D call: TRBD1 (6 bases). The V end lost 0 bases, the J end lost 0 bases, and 13 bases lay between the germline ends. CDR3 length: 16 residues. Germline loops: CDR1 SGHRS, CDR2 YFSETQ. CDR3: CASSLARGLSSYEQYF. The CDR3 DNA is TGCGCCAGCAGCTTGGCCAGGGGCCTAAGCTCCTACGAGCAGTACTTC.

Remarks on this clone: The germline gene is not matched at one end of the junction; a read error may be the cause. The V and J genes are TRBV7-9 and TRBJ1-1; D is unclear. CDR3 size: 14 residues. Germline CDR1 reads SEHNR; CDR2 reads FQNEAQ (reference sequence). For the CDR3, the DNA is TGCGCCAGCAGCCTAAACCCCTTGAACACTGAAGCTTTCTTT. Translated, it gives CASSLNPLNTEAFF.

This chain joins TRBV2 and TRBJ2-4; tentatively, D is TRBD1 or TRBD2 (6 bases each). The CDR3 contains 13 residues. Trimming left V 7 bases short and J 8 bases short, with 15 bases between. CDR1 is SNHLY and CDR2 is FYNNEI in the germline V gene. In DNA, the CDR3 is TGTGCCAGCACCACGGGGGCTGAGGACATTCAGTACTTC. Translating gives CASTTGAEDIQYF.

A few counts support this clone. The rearrangement uses TRBV7-8 and TRBJ2-7, with no clear D. Trimming shortened V by 2 bases and J by 4 bases, and 9 bases separated the two germline ends. There are 13 residues in the CDR3. Germline values: CDR1 SGHVS, CDR2 FQNEAQ. The CDR3 region is CASSLYSDYEQYF. As DNA, the CDR3 is TGTGCCAGCAGCTTATACAGTGATTACGAGCAGTACTTC.

The chain couples TRBV2 to TRBJ2-7, with a weak D call TRBD1 (5 bases). Trimming stripped 5 bases from V and 3 bases from J, with 14 bases between. Germline loops: CDR1 SNHLY, CDR2 FYNNEI. The CDR3 is 14 residues long. CDR3 sequence: CASSLSDTYYEQYF. CDR3 nucleotide sequence: TGTGCCAGCAGTCTCTCGGACACGTACTACGAGCAGTACTTC. The whole variable domain, remainder taken from reference TRBV2 and TRBJ2-7, is EPEVTQTPSHQVTQMGQEVILRCVPISNHLYFYWYRQILGQKVEFLVSFYNNEISEKSEIFDDQFSVERPDGSNFTLKIRSTKLEDSAMYFCASSLSDTYYEQYFGPGTRLTVT.

The chain recombines TRBV27 with TRBJ2-6; D is tentatively TRBD1 or TRBD2 (6 bases each). The CDR3 totals 14 residues. Deletions cut 7 bases from V and 2 bases from J, with 9 bases between. Germline values: CDR1 MNHEY, CDR2 SMNVEV (reference sequence). The DNA of the CDR3 is TGTGCCAGCATGGGGGGCCCTGGGGCCAACGTCCTGACTTTC. Encoded protein: CASMGGPGANVLTF.

This chain uses TRBV2 with TRBJ2-1, with TRBD1 as a possible D gene (5 bases). Germline-derived CDR1 and CDR2 are SNHLY and FYNNEI. The CDR3 consists of 13 residues. V shed 7 bases and J shed 8 bases, with 15 bases lying between them. CDR3 in DNA: TGTGCCAGCAAGGTCAGGGATAGTGATGAGCAGTTCTTC. Encoded protein: CASKVRDSDEQFF.

CDR3: CASSNRAPLHF. For the CDR3, the DNA is TGTGCCAGCAGTAACCGGGCACCCCTCCACTTT. V usage is TRBV6-5 and J usage is TRBJ1-6, with D hard to call. The V end lost 5 bases, the J end lost 11 bases, and 7 bases lay between the germline ends. Germline CDR1 and CDR2: MNHEY and SVGAGI. The CDR3 length is 11 residues.

The chain uses TRBV7-9 and TRBJ2-5, with TRBD2 identical over 8 bases. Trimming cost V 5 bases and J 2 bases; bases outside gene matches: 4. The CDR3 covers 14 residues. Germline-derived CDR1 and CDR2 are SEHNR and FQNEAQ (reference sequence). CDR3 amino acids: CASSIAGGQETQYF. CDR3 nucleotides: TGTGCCAGCAGCATCGCGGGAGGTCAAGAGACCCAGTACTTC.

V is TRBV6-5 and J is TRBJ1-1; D might be TRBD1 (5 bases). CDR3 length equals 13 residues. Germline V gene lookup returns CDR1 MNHEY and CDR2 SVGAGI. The V and J ends lost 2 bases and 5 bases respectively, with 9 bases between them. Here the CDR3 reads CASSYGPGTEAFF. CDR3 nucleotides: TGTGCCAGCAGTTACGGGCCAGGGACTGAAGCTTTCTTT.

The rearrangement links TRBV5-6 to TRBJ2-5, with TRBD1 matching over 8 bases. Trimming removed 4 bases from V and 4 bases from J; junction bases left unmatched: 3. The CDR3 runs 13 residues. Germline V gives CDR1 SGHDT, CDR2 YYEEEE. This CDR3 reads CASSAGQGETQYF. The CDR3 DNA is TGTGCCAGCAGCGCCGGACAGGGAGAGACCCAGTACTTC.